One and the same sample provided the 22 T cell receptor beta chains below, sequenced in a study of cytotoxic CD8 clonotypes in ibrutinib-treated CLL. Produced via immunoSEQ multiplex PCR; TCRdb's table is partial and in-frame only. The table includes 55,000 to 60,000 clones, approximately 54% detected once. Sequenced here: PBMCs, sampled at disease progression, from a patient treated with ibrutinib. The origin of the receptors is a human donor with chronic lymphocytic leukemia.

The rearrangement links TRBV29-1 to TRBJ2-5, with 9 bases matching TRBD1. Germline CDR1 and CDR2: SQVTM and ANQGSEA. V trimming: 7 bases; J trimming: 2 bases; junction bases outside the gene matches: 5. This CDR3 region has 13 residues. The CDR3 DNA is TGCAGCGCAAGGACAGGGGCTCAAGAGACCCAGTACTTC. It is translated as CSARTGAQETQYF.

V and J are TRBV5-1 and TRBJ2-1, with a tentative D call TRBD2 (6 bases). Germline V gene data show CDR1 as SGHRS and CDR2 as YFSETQ. The CDR3 sequence is 12 residues long. The ends were cut back, 0 bases at V and 9 bases at J, with 7 bases in the middle. The CDR3 bases are TGCGCCAGCAGCTTGGATAGCGGTGAGCAGTTCTTC. Amino acid sequence: CASSLDSGEQFF.

This clone came up a few times. This chain uses TRBV13 with TRBJ1-1, with 7 bases aligning to TRBD1. J was trimmed by 4 bases and V by 0 bases; bases with no gene match: 14. The CDR3 runs to 18 residues. Germline CDR1 is PRHDT and CDR2 is FYEKMQ (reference sequence). CDR3: CASSLGFPHPTGTTEAFF. CDR3 in DNA: TGTGCCAGCAGCTTAGGATTCCCGCACCCGACAGGGACCACTGAAGCTTTCTTT.

This clone was seen a handful of times. V usage is TRBV28 and J usage is TRBJ2-7, with a weak D call TRBD2 (6 bases). The length of the CDR3 is 14 residues. V was shortened by 5 bases and J by 2 bases, with 13 bases between the two germline ends. CDR1 and CDR2 (germline): MDHEN, SYDVKM. CDR3 loop: CASSPASVTYEQYF. In nucleotides, the CDR3 is TGTGCCAGCAGTCCAGCTAGCGTAACCTACGAGCAGTACTTC. The full variable domain, in which reference TRBV28 and TRBJ2-7 provide the parts outside the CDR3, is DVKVTQSSRYLVKRTGEKVFLECVQDMDHENMFWYRQDPGLGLRLIYFSYDVKMKEKGDIPEGYSVSREKKERFSLILESASTNQTSMYLCASSPASVTYEQYFGPGTRLTVT.

This chain connects TRBV5-4 to TRBJ2-7; TRBD2 aligns across 12 bases. Germline trimming cut 0 bases from V and 4 bases from J; bases unmatched to any gene: 11. Germline lookup yields CDR1 SGHNT and CDR2 YYREEE (reference sequence). This CDR3 is built from 18 residues. CDR3 sequence reads: CASSLARLGLAGKYEQYF. As DNA, the CDR3 is TGTGCCAGCAGCTTGGCTCGATTAGGACTAGCGGGGAAGTACGAGCAGTACTTC.

This chain connects TRBV18 to TRBJ2-2; TRBD2 matches 10 bases. The CDR3 covers 17 residues. Per germline, CDR1 KGHSH and CDR2 LQKENI. The junction had 11 bases not matched to a gene; V was cut back by 6 bases and J by 4 bases. The chain's CDR3 is CASSHAGTSVPTGELFF. The DNA of the CDR3 is TGTGCCAGCTCTCATGCCGGGACTAGCGTACCCACCGGGGAGCTGTTTTTT.

The chain recombines TRBV28 with TRBJ1-2, with D possibly matching TRBD1 (5 bases). The CDR3 length is 13 residues. CDR1 is MDHEN, CDR2 SYDVKM, per germline. Trimming removed 4 bases at V and 4 bases at J, with 10 bases between. The CDR3 sequence is CASSWGRVYGYTF. The CDR3 DNA sequence: TGTGCCAGCAGTTGGGGCAGAGTCTATGGCTACACCTTC.

This clone has just a few counts. The chain has TRBV6-5 and TRBJ2-7, with 8 bases that match TRBD2. Germline CDR1 reads MNHEY; CDR2 reads SVGAGI. V dropped 6 bases and J dropped 0; count of bases not matched to a gene: 7. This CDR3 comprises 15 residues. For the CDR3, the DNA is TGTGCCAGCAGGGAAACTAGCGGTAGCTCCTACGAGCAGTACTTC. Translating it yields CASRETSGSSYEQYF.

The rearrangement uses TRBV28 and TRBJ1-2; 11 bases match TRBD1. J was trimmed by 7 bases and V by 6 bases; bases with no gene match: 7. CDR3 length: 14 residues. Germline lookup yields CDR1 MDHEN and CDR2 SYDVKM. The CDR3 here is CASRLGQGGFGYTF. In DNA, the CDR3 is TGTGCCAGCAGATTGGGACAGGGGGGTTTTGGCTACACCTTC.

In this sample, this clone turned up a few times. The V and J genes are TRBV10-2 and TRBJ1-2; D unresolved. The CDR3 loop spans 14 amino acids. V was cut by 3 bases and J by 4 bases, with 12 bases left in between. The germline V gene has CDR1 WSHSY and CDR2 SAAADI. CDR3 region: CASSEAGSGYGYTF. The CDR3 nucleotides read TGCGCCAGCAGTGAAGCCGGGAGCGGCTATGGCTACACCTTC.

The rearrangement links TRBV11-3 to TRBJ2-5, with TRBD2 matching 8 bases. This CDR3 contains 14 residues. CDR1 is SGHNT and CDR2 is YENEEA in the germline V gene. The V gene end was trimmed by 5 bases and the J gene end by 0 bases; junction bases not matched to a gene: 2. The CDR3 reads CASSGRGDQETQYF. CDR3 nucleotide sequence: TGTGCCAGCAGCGGGCGGGGGGACCAAGAGACCCAGTACTTC.

The chain recombines TRBV28 with TRBJ1-5; 11 bases fit TRBD1. The trim removed 7 bases at V and 6 bases at J, leaving 5 bases unmatched. The CDR3 runs 14 residues. Germline-derived CDR1 and CDR2 are MDHEN and SYDVKM. The CDR3: CASTPDRGLQPQHF. The CDR3 region has the DNA TGTGCCAGCACCCCGGACAGGGGGCTTCAGCCCCAGCATTTT.

This clone was found a few times. The V and J genes are TRBV6-6 and TRBJ2-5; D unresolved. Deletions cut 6 bases from V and 2 bases from J, with 13 bases between. This CDR3 is built from 14 residues. Germline V gene data show CDR1 as MNHNY and CDR2 as SVGAGI (reference sequence). The CDR3 is CASSDQDVQETQYF. For the CDR3, the DNA is TGTGCCAGCAGCGATCAGGACGTACAAGAGACCCAGTACTTC.

Worth noting for this clone: The sample contains more than one DNA sequence encoding this CDR3. The rearrangement joins TRBV5-1 to TRBJ2-5; TRBD1 matches 7 bases. Germline V gives CDR1 SGHRS, CDR2 YFSETQ. The CDR3 is 15 residues long. The ends lost 0 bases at V and 1 base at J; junction bases unmatched: 3. CDR3 bases: TGCGCCAGCAGCTTGGAGAACAGGGGCCAAGAGACCCAGTACTTC. Protein: CASSLENRGQETQYF.

This clone is classed as medium-sized. The J gene is TRBJ1-6, the V gene TRBV6-5, with unresolved D. V lost 0 bases and J lost 5, with 5 bases in between. Germline V gene data show CDR1 as MNHEY and CDR2 as SVGAGI. CDR3 length: 14 residues. As DNA, the CDR3 is TGTGCCAGCAGTTACTCAAGGGATAATTCACCCCTCCACTTT. Translation gives CASSYSRDNSPLHF.

J is TRBJ2-2 and V is TRBV19; TRBD2 is a possible D gene (5 bases). From germline, CDR1 is LNHDA and CDR2 SQIVND (reference sequence). This CDR3 is 14 amino acids long. Trimming stripped 3 bases from V and 11 bases from J, with 16 bases between. The CDR3 sequence is CASSISRTPGELFF. CDR3 DNA: TGTGCCAGTAGTATCTCTCGGACGCCGGGAGAGCTGTTTTTT. Variable domain in full (rest from reference TRBV19 and TRBJ2-2): DGGITQSPKYLFRKEGQNVTLSCEQNLNHDAMYWYRQDPGQGLRLIYYSQIVNDFQKGDIAEGYSVSREKKESFPLTVTSAQKNPTAFYLCASSISRTPGELFFGEGSRLTVL.

The chain joins TRBV4-1 to TRBJ2-7; 9 nucleotides line up with TRBD2. V gave up 1 base and J gave up 0 bases; unmatched junction bases: 4. Germline lookup yields CDR1 MGHRA and CDR2 YSYEKL. The CDR3 covers 16 residues. The CDR3 here is CASSQGAGGSSYEQYF. The DNA for the CDR3 is TGCGCCAGCAGCCAAGGAGCGGGGGGAAGCTCCTACGAGCAGTACTTC.

V is TRBV30 and J is TRBJ2-1; the match to TRBD2 covers 8 bases. CDR3 length: 14 residues. Trimming removed 1 base from V and 2 bases from J; junction bases left unmatched: 1. CDR1 is GTSNPN and CDR2 is SVGIG in the germline V gene (reference sequence). CDR3 sequence (DNA): TGTGCCTGGAGTGCGGGAGGGCCCTACAATGAGCAGTTCTTC. Translating it yields CAWSAGGPYNEQFF.

The chain is built from TRBV19 and TRBJ2-7; TRBD1 matches at 11 bases. This CDR3 is 14 amino acids long. CDR1 is LNHDA, CDR2 SQIVND, per germline (reference sequence). J was trimmed by 8 bases and V by 1 base; bases with no gene match: 4. CDR3 in DNA: TGTGCCAGTAGTATAGTAGGACAGGGGGCTCAGCAGTACTTC. It encodes CASSIVGQGAQQYF.

A few counts support this clone. The genes are TRBV4-1 and TRBJ2-3, with a possible D match to TRBD1 (6 bases). The CDR3 extends over 14 amino acids. Between the trimmed V and J ends, which lost 1 base and 4 bases, there was a span of 9 bases. Per the germline V gene, CDR1 is MGHRA and CDR2 is YSYEKL. The CDR3 region has the DNA TGCGCCAGCAGCCAAGGGCCAGGGGCAGATACGCAGTATTTT. It yields the protein CASSQGPGADTQYF.

The CDR3 protein is CAWGQVGVHEQFF. The CDR3 DNA follows: TGTGCCTGGGGGCAGGTGGGAGTTCATGAGCAGTTCTTC. This chain uses TRBV30 with TRBJ2-1; D is perhaps TRBD2 (5 bases). The CDR3 totals 13 residues. Germline V gene lookup returns CDR1 GTSNPN and CDR2 SVGIG (reference sequence). V lost 5 bases and J 8 bases, leaving 16 bases between the germline ends. Combining the CDR3 with reference TRBV30 and TRBJ2-1 gives the whole variable domain SQTIHQWPATLVQPVGSPLSLECTVEGTSNPNLYWYRQAAGRGLQLLFYSVGIGQISSEVPQNLSASRPQDRQFILSSKKLLLSDSGFYLCAWGQVGVHEQFFGPGTRLTVL.

The CDR3 spells CSVQESEKLFF. DNA of the CDR3: TGCAGCGTTCAGGAAAGTGAAAAACTGTTTTTT. The chain combines TRBV29-1 with TRBJ1-4; D is undetermined. Trimming took off 5 bases at V and 7 bases at J, with 8 bases between the two ends. Germline values: CDR1 SQVTM, CDR2 ANQGSEA. The length of the CDR3 is 11 residues.